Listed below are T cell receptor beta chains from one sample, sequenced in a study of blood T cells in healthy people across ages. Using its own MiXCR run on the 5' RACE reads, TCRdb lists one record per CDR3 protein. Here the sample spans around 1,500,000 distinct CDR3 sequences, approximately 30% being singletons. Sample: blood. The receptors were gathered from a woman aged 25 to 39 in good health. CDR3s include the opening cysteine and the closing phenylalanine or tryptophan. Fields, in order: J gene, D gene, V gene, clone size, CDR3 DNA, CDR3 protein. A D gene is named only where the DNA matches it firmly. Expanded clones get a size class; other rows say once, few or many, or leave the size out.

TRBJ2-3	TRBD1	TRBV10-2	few	TGCGCCAGCAGGGACACAGGGGAAGATACGCAGTATTTT	CASRDTGEDTQYF
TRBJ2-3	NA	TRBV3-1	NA	TGTGCCAGCAGCCTCCTTCAGCTAACAGATACGCAGTATTTT	CASSLLQLTDTQYF
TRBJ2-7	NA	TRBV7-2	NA	TGTGCCAGCAGTGAATTCCAGGGGCTAACCTACGAGCAGTACTTC	CASSEFQGLTYEQYF
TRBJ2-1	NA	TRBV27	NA	TGTGCCAGCTGTACCCGGTCACAGAATGAGCAGTTCTTC	CASCTRSQNEQFF
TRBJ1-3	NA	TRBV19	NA	TGTGCCAGTAGGGACCGAAACTCTGGAAACACCATATATTTT	CASRDRNSGNTIYF
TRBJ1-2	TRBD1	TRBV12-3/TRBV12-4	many	TGTGCCAGCAGTTTAGTTCAGGGGGCGGGCGGCTACACCTTC	CASSLVQGAGGYTF
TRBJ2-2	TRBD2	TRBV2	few	TGTGCCAGCAGTGGCGGACTAGCCTTCACCGGGGAGCTGTTTTTT	CASSGGLAFTGELFF
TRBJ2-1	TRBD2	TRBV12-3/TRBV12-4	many	TGTGCCAGCAGAATTAGCGGGGGGGCCAGGGATGAGCAGTTCTTC	CASRISGGARDEQFF
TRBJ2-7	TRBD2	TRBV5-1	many	TGCGCAAGTGGTAGCGGGGGATCCTACGAGCAGTACTTC	CASGSGGSYEQYF
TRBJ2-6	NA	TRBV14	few	TGTGCCAGCAGCCAAGGTGGGGGAATAAGCTCTGGGGCCAACGTCCTGACTTTC	CASSQGGGISSGANVLTF
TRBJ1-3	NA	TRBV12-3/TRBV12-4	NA	TGTGCCAGCACTGTTTTCTCTGGAAACACCATATATTTT	CASTVFSGNTIYF
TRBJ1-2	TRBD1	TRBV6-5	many	TGTGCCAGCAGTTACTCCGACAGGGATAATGGCTACACCTTC	CASSYSDRDNGYTF
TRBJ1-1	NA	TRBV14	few	TGTGCCAGCAGCCAAACCTATCTTATTCCGGGGAACACTGAAGCTTTCTTT	CASSQTYLIPGNTEAFF
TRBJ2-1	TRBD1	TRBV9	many	TGTGCCAGCAGTCTCCCCCGGGACAGGGAGGACAATGAGCAGTTCTTC	CASSLPRDREDNEQFF
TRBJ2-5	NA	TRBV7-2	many	TGTGCCAGCAGCTTAACGCTGAGATTAGCCCCCGAGACCCAGTACTTC	CASSLTLRLAPETQYF
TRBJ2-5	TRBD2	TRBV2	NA	TGTGCCGCGAGCGGGGGTCAAGAGACCCAGTACTTC	CAASGGQETQYF
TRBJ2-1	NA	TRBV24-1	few	TGTGCCACCAGTGCCGTCTCTGCGCCTAGAGATGAGCAGTTCTTC	CATSAVSAPRDEQFF
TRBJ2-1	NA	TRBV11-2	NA	TGTGCCAGCAGCTTAGATCTCTACGGGCTTCGGGGGGCGCGATACAATGAGCAGTTCTTC	CASSLDLYGLRGARYNEQFF
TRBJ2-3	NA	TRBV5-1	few	TGCGCCAGCAGCTTGCAGATGGCCAGGGGGGCAGATACGCAGTATTTT	CASSLQMARGADTQYF
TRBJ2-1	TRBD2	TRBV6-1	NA	TGTGCCAGCAGCACCCTCCCCTTAGCGGGAGGTGACAATGAGCAGTTCTTC	CASSTLPLAGGDNEQFF
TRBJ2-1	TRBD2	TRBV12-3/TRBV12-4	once	TGTGCCAGCAGTTTAGGGTTAGCGGGAGGTGTGAATGAGCAGTTCTTC	CASSLGLAGGVNEQFF
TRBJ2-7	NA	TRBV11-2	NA	TGTGCCAGCAGCTTAGGAAGTCTGCCCCCTTACGAGCAGTACTTC	CASSLGSLPPYEQYF
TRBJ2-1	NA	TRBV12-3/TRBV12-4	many	TGTGCCAGCAGTCCCACGGGGAATTCCTACAATGAGCAGTTCTTC	CASSPTGNSYNEQFF
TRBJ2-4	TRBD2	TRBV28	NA	TGTGCCAGCAGTCCACCTTACGGGGGGTCCGACATTCAGTACTTC	CASSPPYGGSDIQYF
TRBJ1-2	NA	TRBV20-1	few	TGCAGTGCTACGGACTCATACAACTACGGCTACACCTTC	CSATDSYNYGYTF
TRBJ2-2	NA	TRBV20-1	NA	TGCAGCGTAGGCAGGCGTAACGAGCGTAACACCGGGGAGCTGTTTTTT	CSVGRRNERNTGELFF
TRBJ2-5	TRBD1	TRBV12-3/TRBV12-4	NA	TGTGCCAGCCGCGATGGACAGGGGGCGTTGGAGCAGTACTTC	CASRDGQGALEQYF
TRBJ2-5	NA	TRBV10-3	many	TGTGCCATCAGCGGGGACCATGGGGAGACCCAGTACTTC	CAISGDHGETQYF
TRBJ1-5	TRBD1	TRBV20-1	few	TGCAGTGCTAGAGATGCGGGGACAGGCAATCAGCCCCAGCATTTT	CSARDAGTGNQPQHF
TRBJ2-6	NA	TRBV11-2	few	TGTGCCAGCTTCGGGGGATTTGGGGCCAACGTCCTGACTTTC	CASFGGFGANVLTF
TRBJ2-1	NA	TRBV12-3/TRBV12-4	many	TGTGCCAGCAGCCGTCAGCGGGTTAGTAAGTTCTTC	CASSRQRVSKFF
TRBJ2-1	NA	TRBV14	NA	TGTGCCAGCAGCCAAGGGGTCGGCTGGAGTAATGAGCAGTTCTTC	CASSQGVGWSNEQFF
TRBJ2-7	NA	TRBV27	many	TGTGCCAGCAGTTTTTTCGGGACCTACGAGCAGTACTTC	CASSFFGTYEQYF
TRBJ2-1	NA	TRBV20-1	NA	TGCAGTGCTAGAGAGTTGGGGGTCAATGAGCAGTTCTTC	CSARELGVNEQFF
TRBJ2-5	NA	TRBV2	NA	TGTGCCAGCAGTGGTGAATACAAGCAGTACTTC	CASSGEYKQYF
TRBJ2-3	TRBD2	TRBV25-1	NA	TGTGCCAGCAGTGAATACGGGGGGGCCACAGATACGCAGTATTTT	CASSEYGGATDTQYF
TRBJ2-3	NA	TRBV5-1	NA	TGCGCCAGCAGCTTGCCTGGACAGAACACAGATACGCGGTATTTT	CASSLPGQNTDTRYF
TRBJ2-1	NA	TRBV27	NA	TGTGCCAGCAGTCTCAATTGGAATGAGCAGTTCTTC	CASSLNWNEQFF
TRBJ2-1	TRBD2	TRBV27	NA	TGTGCCAGCAACCCCCGCCTAGCGGAACGGTACAATGAGCAGTTCTTC	CASNPRLAERYNEQFF
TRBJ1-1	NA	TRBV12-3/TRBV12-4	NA	TGTGCCAGCAGTAAGGACGATGCGGGTGAAGCTTTCTTT	CASSKDDAGEAFF
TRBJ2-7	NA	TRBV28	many	TGTGCCAGCGGATTGTCGGACCGGACAGCCCTACCCTACGAGCAGTACTTC	CASGLSDRTALPYEQYF
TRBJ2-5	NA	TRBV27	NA	TGTGCCAGCAGAACGGGGAGCGGACGCCAAGAGACCCAGTACTTC	CASRTGSGRQETQYF
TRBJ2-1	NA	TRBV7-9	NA	TGTGCCAGCAGCTTAGGGGGGAACTCCAACAATGAGCAGTTCTTC	CASSLGGNSNNEQFF
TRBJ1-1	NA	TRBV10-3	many	TGTGCCATCAGGGGGGAAAATTTCGGAGCTTTCTTT	CAIRGENFGAFF
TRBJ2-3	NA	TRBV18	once	TGTGCCGGCTCACCGGATGCAGGCGCGCAGTATTTT	CAGSPDAGAQYF
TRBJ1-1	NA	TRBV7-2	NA	TGTGCCAGCAGCGGGGCCGCTACGGTGAACACTGAAGCTTTCTTT	CASSGAATVNTEAFF
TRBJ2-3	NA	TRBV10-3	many	TGTGCCATCAGTGAAGCCTCAGATACGCAGTATTTT	CAISEASDTQYF
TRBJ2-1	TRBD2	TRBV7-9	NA	TGTACCAGCAGCCCCCTTGGGGCGGGAGCTAATGAGCAGTTCTTC	CTSSPLGAGANEQFF
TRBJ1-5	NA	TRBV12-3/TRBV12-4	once	TGTGCCAGCAGCCCCGAGGTAGGAGACAGTTTTAGCAATCAGCCCCAGCATTTT	CASSPEVGDSFSNQPQHF
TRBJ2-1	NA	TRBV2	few	TGTGCCAGCAGTGAAGGAGGAGGGAATGAGCAGTTCTTC	CASSEGGGNEQFF